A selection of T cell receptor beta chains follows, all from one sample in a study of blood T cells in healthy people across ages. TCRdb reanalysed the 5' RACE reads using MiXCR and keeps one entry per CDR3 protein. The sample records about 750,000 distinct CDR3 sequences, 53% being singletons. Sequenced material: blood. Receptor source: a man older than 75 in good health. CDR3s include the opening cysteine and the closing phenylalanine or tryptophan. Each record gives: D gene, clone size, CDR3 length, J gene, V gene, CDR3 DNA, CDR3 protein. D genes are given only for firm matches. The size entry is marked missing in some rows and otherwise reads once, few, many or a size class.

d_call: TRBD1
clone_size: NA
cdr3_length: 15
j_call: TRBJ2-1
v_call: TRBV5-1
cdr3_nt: TGCGCCAGCAGCTTGGGAAGACAGGGGGCTGGGGAGCAGTTCTTC
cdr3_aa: CASSLGRQGAGEQFF

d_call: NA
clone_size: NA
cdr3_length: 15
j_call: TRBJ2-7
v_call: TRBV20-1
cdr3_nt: TGCAGTGCCGCACCGGGACACAGTTTCTCCTACGAGCAGTACTTC
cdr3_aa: CSAAPGHSFSYEQYF

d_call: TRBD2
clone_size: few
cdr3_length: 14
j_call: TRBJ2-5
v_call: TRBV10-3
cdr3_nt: TGTGCCATCAGTGGGCGGGAGGTAGGCGAGACCCAGTACTTC
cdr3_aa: CAISGREVGETQYF

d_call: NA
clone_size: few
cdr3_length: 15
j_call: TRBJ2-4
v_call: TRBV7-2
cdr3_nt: TGTGCCAGCAGCCCCCAGTTAGGGGGGGCAGGTGAGCAGTACTTC
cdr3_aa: CASSPQLGGAGEQYF

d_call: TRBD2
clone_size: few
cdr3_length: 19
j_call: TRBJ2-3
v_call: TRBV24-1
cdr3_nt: TGTGCCACCAGTGACCCAGGGCCGGGACTAGCGGGAGAATACAGATACGCGTATTTT
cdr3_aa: CATSDPGPGLAGEYRYAYF

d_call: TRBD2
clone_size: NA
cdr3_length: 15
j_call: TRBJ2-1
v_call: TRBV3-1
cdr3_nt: TGTGCCAGCAGCCAGGCTAGCGGGAGTTGGAATGAGCAGTTCTTC
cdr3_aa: CASSQASGSWNEQFF

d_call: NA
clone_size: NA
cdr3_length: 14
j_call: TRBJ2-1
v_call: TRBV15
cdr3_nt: TGTGCCACCAGCAGCGGGGACAGCGGGATGTTGCAGTTCTTC
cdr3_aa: CATSSGDSGMLQFF

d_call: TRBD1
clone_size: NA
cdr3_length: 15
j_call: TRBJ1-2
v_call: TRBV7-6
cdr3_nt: TGTGCCAGCAGCTGGCGGACAGGGGTAAACTATGGCTACACCTTC
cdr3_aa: CASSWRTGVNYGYTF

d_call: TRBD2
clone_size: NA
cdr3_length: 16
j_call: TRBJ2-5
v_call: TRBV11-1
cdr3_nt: TGTGCCAGCAGCTTGGGTAGCGGGACTATACCGGAGACCCAGTACTTC
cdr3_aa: CASSLGSGTIPETQYF

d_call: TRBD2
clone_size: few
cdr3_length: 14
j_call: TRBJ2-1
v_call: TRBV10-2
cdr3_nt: TGCGCCAGCACTTATAGCGGGAGAAGGAATGAGCAGTTCTTC
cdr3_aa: CASTYSGRRNEQFF

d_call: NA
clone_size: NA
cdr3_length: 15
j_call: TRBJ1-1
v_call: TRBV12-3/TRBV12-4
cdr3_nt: TGTGCCAGCACCCCGCTGGGCAGGGTGAACACTGAAGCTTTCTTT
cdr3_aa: CASTPLGRVNTEAFF

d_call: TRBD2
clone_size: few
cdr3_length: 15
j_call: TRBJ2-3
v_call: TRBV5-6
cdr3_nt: TGTGCCAGCAGACGAGGACTAGAGGGCCGGGATACGCAGTATTTT
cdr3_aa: CASRRGLEGRDTQYF

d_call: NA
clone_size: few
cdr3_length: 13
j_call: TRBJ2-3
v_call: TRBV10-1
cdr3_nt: TGCGCCAGCAGTGAGTCGGGACCGATATACGCGTATTTT
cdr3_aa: CASSESGPIYAYF

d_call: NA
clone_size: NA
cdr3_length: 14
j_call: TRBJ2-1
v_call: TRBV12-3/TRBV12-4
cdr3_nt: TGTGCCAGCAGTTTAGGGCTGGGGGGTGAGGAGCAGTTCTTC
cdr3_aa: CASSLGLGGEEQFF

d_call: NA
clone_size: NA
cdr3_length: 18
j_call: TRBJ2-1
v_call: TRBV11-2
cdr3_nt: TGTGCCAGCAGCTCCTCTGGTGGGGACCCGGGGTCCTACAATGAGCAGTTCTTC
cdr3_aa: CASSSSGGDPGSYNEQFF

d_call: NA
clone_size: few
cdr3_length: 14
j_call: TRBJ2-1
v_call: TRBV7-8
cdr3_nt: TGTGCCAGCAGCTTCGGACGGGATGGAAATGAGCAGTTCTTC
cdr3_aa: CASSFGRDGNEQFF

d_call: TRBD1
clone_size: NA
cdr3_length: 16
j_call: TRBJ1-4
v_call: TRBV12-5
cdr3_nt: TGTGCTAGTGGTTTTCCGGGACAGGGTGGGAGAGAAAAACTGTTTTTT
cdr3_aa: CASGFPGQGGREKLFF

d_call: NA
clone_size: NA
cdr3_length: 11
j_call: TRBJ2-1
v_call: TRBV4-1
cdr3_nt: TGCGCCAGCAGCCAAAAGGCTGAGCAGTTCTTC
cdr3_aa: CASSQKAEQFF

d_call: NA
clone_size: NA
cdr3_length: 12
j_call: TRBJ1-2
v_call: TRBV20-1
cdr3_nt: TGCAGTGCTAGCGGCGCCAGCTATGGCTACACCTTC
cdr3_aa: CSASGASYGYTF

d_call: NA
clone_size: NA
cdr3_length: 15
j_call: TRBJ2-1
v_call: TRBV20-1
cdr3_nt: TGCAGTGCTAGTGGACAGAAGATAGCCTACAATGAGCAGTTCTTC
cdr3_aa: CSASGQKIAYNEQFF

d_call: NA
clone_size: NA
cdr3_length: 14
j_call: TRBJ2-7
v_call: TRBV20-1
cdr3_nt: TGCAGTGCTAGAGATGCGGGGACATTCTACGAGCAGTACTTC
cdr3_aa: CSARDAGTFYEQYF

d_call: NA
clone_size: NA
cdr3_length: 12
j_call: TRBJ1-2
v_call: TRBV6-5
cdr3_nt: TGTGCCAGCAGTTATGTGGGGGGCGGCTACACCTTC
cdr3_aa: CASSYVGGGYTF

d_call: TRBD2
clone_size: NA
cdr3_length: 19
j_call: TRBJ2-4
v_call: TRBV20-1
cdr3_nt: TGCAGTGCTAGAGGGAGGGGACTAGCGGGAGGCCGGGGCAAAAACATTCAGTACTTC
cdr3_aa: CSARGRGLAGGRGKNIQYF

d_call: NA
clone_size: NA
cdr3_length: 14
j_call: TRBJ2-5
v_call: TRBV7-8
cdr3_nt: TGTGCCAGCAGCTTAGCCCTCTACCCAGAGACCCAGTACTTC
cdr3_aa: CASSLALYPETQYF

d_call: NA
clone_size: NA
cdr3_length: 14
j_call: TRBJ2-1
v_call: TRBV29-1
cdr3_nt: TGCAGCGTTGAGGGGCGGGGAGCCTACAATGAGCAGTTCTTC
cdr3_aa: CSVEGRGAYNEQFF

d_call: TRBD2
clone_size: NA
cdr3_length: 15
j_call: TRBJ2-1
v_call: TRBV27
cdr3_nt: TGTGCCAGCCACTCGCCGGGACTAGGCTACAATGAGCAGTTCTTC
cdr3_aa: CASHSPGLGYNEQFF

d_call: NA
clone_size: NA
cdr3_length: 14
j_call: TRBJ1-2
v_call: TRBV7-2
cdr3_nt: TGTGCCAGCAGCCCCCGTGGGGGGGACTATGGCTACACCTTC
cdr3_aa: CASSPRGGDYGYTF

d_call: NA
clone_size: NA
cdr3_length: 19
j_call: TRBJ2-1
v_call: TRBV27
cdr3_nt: TGTGCCAGCAGTCTACGCCTCGGCATCTCGCCAAGCTCCTACAATGAGCAGTTCTTC
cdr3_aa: CASSLRLGISPSSYNEQFF

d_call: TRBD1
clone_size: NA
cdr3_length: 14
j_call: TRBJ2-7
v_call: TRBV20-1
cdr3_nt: TGCAGTGCAAATCTGAGGGGACAGGCTTACGAGCAGTACTTC
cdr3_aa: CSANLRGQAYEQYF

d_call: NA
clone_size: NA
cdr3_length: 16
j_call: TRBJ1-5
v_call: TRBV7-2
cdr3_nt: TGTGCCAGCAGCTTAGTTGGGGGGCAGGGCAATCAGCCCCAGCATTTT
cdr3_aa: CASSLVGGQGNQPQHF

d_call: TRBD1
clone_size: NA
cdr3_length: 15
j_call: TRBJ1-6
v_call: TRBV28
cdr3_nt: TGTGCCAGCAGCTCGGGACAGGTGACTCGCTCACCCCTCCACTTT
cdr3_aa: CASSSGQVTRSPLHF

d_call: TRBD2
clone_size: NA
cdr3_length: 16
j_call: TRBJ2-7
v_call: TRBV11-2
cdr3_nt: TGTGCCAGCAGCTTAGGAGGGACTAGCGGGTACTACGAGCAGTACTTC
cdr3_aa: CASSLGGTSGYYEQYF

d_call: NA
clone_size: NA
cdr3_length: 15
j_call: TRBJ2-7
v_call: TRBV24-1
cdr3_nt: TGTGCCACCAGTGATTCGCAAAACGGGGCCAATGAGCAGTACTTC
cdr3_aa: CATSDSQNGANEQYF

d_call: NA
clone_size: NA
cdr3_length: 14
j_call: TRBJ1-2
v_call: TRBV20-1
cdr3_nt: TGCAGTGCTAGAGATCGGGGGAGGGCGCGGGGCTACACCTTC
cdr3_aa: CSARDRGRARGYTF

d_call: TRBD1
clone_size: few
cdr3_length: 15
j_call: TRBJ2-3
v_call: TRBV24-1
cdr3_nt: TGTGCCACCAGTGACTCCCGGGACAGGCACAGATACGCGTATTTT
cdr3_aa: CATSDSRDRHRYAYF

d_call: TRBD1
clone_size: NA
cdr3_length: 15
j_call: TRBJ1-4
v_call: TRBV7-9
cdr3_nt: TGTGCCAACAGCTCCATGGACAGGGAATACGAAAAACTGTTTTTT
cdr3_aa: CANSSMDREYEKLFF

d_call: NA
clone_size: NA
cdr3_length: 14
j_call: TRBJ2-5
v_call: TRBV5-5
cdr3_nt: TGTGCCAGCAGCCGAGGGGCAGGGGAAGAGACCCAGTACTTC
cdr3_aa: CASSRGAGEETQYF

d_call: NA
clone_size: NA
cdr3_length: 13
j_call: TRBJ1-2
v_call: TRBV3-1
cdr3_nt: TGTGCCAGCAGCCAAGAACTCGGTTATGGCTACACCTTC
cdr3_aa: CASSQELGYGYTF

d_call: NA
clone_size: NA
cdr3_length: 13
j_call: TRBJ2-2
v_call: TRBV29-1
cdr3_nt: TGCAGCGGGAGGGGCAGCAACACCGGGGAGCTGTTTTTT
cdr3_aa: CSGRGSNTGELFF

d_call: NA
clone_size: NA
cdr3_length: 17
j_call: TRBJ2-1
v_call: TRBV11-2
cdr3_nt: TGTGCCAGCAGCCCACGGACTACACCTAGCTCCTACAGTGAGCAGTTCTTC
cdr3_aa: CASSPRTTPSSYSEQFF

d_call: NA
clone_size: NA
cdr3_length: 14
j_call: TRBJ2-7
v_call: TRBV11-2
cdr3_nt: TGTGCCAGCAGCTTAGGATACGGGGATCACGAGCAGTACTTC
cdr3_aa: CASSLGYGDHEQYF

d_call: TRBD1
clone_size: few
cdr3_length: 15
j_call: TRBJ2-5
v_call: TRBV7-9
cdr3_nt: TGTGCCAGCAGCTCCGGACAGGGCGTTGGAGAGACCCAGTACTTC
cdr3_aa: CASSSGQGVGETQYF

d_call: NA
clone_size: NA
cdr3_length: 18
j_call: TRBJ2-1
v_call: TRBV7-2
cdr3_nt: TGTGCCAGCATCGACGAGCTGGTTGGAGGGAGCTCCTACAATGAGCAGTTCTTC
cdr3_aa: CASIDELVGGSSYNEQFF

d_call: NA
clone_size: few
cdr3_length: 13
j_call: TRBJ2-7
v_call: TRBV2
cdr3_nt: TGTGCCAGCAGTATTCCGGGCCTCTACGAGCAGTACTTC
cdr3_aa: CASSIPGLYEQYF

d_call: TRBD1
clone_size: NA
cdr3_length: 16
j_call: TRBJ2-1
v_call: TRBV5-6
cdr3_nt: TGTGCCAGCACCTTTATGGACAGGGGTCCCTACAATGAGCAGTTCTTC
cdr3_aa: CASTFMDRGPYNEQFF

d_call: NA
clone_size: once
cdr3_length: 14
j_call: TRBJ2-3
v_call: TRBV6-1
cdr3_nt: TGTGCCAGCAGTGGCCAGCGGAGAACAGATACGCAGTATTTT
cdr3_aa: CASSGQRRTDTQYF

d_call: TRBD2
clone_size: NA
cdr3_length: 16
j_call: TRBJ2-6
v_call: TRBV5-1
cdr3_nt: TGCGCCAGCAGCTTGGAAGGGAGGGCTGGGGCCAACGTCCTGACTTTC
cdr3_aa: CASSLEGRAGANVLTF

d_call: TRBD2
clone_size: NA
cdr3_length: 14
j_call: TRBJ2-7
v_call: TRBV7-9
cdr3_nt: TGTGCCAGCAGCTTATCTAGCGGGAGTTTCGAGCAGTACTTC
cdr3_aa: CASSLSSGSFEQYF

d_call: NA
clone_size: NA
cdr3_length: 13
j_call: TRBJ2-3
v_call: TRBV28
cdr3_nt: TGTGCCAGCAGTCCCGCCCCAATAGACACGCAGTATTTT
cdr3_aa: CASSPAPIDTQYF

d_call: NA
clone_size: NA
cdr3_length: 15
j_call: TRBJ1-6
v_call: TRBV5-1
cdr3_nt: TGCGCCAGCAGCCCAGGGACCGCGAATAATTCACCCCTCCACTTT
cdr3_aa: CASSPGTANNSPLHF

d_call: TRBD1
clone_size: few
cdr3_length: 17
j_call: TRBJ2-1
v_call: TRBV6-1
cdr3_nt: TGTGCCAGCAGCCGGACAGGGGGCCCAAGCTCCTACAATGAGCAGTTCTTC
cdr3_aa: CASSRTGGPSSYNEQFF

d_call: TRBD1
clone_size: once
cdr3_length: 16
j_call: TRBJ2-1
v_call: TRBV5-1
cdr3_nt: TGCGCCAGCAGTCGGTCAGGGACAGGGGGCTACAATGAGCAGTTCTTC
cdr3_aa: CASSRSGTGGYNEQFF

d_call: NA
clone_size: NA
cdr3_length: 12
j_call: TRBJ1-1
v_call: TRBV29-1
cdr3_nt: TGCAGTGACACACAGGGAGGCACTGAAGCTTTCTTT
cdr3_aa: CSDTQGGTEAFF

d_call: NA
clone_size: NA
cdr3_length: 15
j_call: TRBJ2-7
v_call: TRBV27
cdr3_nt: TGTGCCAGCAGCCAAGCAGACACGAGCTCCTACGAGCAGTACTTC
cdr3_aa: CASSQADTSSYEQYF

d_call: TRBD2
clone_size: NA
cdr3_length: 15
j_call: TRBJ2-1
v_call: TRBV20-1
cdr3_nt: TGCAGTGCTAGAGATGGGGCGGGGGGTTACAATGAGCAGTTCTTC
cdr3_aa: CSARDGAGGYNEQFF

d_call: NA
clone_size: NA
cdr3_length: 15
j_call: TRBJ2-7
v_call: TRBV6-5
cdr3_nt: TGTGCCAGCAGTTACGGGGGGGGCCACTCCTACGAGCAGTACTTC
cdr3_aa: CASSYGGGHSYEQYF

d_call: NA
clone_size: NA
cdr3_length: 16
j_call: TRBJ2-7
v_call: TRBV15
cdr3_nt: TGTGCCACCAGCAGAGATAGGAGGGGTTACTCCTACGAGCAGTACTTC
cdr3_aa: CATSRDRRGYSYEQYF

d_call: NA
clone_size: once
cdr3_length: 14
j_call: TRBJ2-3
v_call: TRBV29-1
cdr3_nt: TGCAGCGTTGAAGATCTCGTGCAGCACAGAGACGCGTATTTT
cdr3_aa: CSVEDLVQHRDAYF

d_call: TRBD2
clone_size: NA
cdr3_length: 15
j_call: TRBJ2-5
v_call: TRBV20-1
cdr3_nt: TGCAGTGCTCTAAAACCAACTAGCGGAGGAGAGACCCAGTACTTC
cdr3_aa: CSALKPTSGGETQYF

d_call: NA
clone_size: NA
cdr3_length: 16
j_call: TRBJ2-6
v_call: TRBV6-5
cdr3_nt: TGTGCCAGCAGTTACTGGGCAAGTTTCGGGGCCAACGTCCTGACTTTC
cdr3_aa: CASSYWASFGANVLTF